This passage covers 20 T cell receptor beta chains from one sample sequenced in a study of blood T cell repertoires in COVID-19. Profiled with immunoSEQ multiplex PCR; TCRdb holds only in-frame clones, not every one. The sample holds around 290,000 clones, around 86% seen once. Sequencing was carried out using PBMCs or T cells enriched from blood (not recorded which). These receptors were obtained from a woman aged 18-29 years who had recovered from COVID-19.

A single count supports this clone. This chain links TRBV13 with TRBJ2-3; 10 bases agree with TRBD2. The germline V gene encodes CDR1 PRHDT and CDR2 FYEKMQ (reference sequence). CDR3 size: 16 residues. The ends lost 5 bases at V and 1 base at J; junction bases unmatched: 6. The CDR3 protein is CASSRLTSGGTDTQYF. The CDR3 DNA is TGTGCCAGCAGCCGCCTTACTAGCGGGGGCACAGATACGCAGTATTTT.

The V call is TRBV7-2, the J call TRBJ1-3; D perhaps matches TRBD1 (5 bases). CDR1 is SGHTA, CDR2 FQGNSA, per germline. The CDR3 is 16 amino acids. V was cut by 1 base and J by 7 bases, with 17 bases left in between. This CDR3 is CASSLGHARGPNTIYF. CDR3 nucleotides: TGTGCCAGCAGCTTAGGGCACGCGCGGGGCCCGAACACCATATATTTT.

This clone appeared a single time. The chain links TRBV28 to TRBJ1-6; a weak D match, TRBD1 (6 bases). The CDR3 covers 17 residues. V was clipped by 3 bases and J by 0 bases, with 12 bases between them. Germline V lookup: CDR1 MDHEN, CDR2 SYDVKM. CDR3 residues: CASSLGTPSSYNSPLHF. The CDR3 DNA reads as TGTGCCAGCAGTTTGGGGACACCTAGCTCCTATAATTCACCCCTCCACTTT.

The V call is TRBV24-1, the J call TRBJ2-2; tentative D call: TRBD1 (5 bases). Between the trimmed V and J ends, which lost 3 bases and 6 bases, there was a span of 19 bases. Germline loops: CDR1 KGHDR, CDR2 SFDVKD. The CDR3 is 17 residues long. The CDR3 DNA sequence: TGTGCCACCAGTGATGCTGACCAGGGTCAAATGTCCGGGGAGCTGTTTTTT. Translation gives CATSDADQGQMSGELFF.

The chain recombines TRBV2 with TRBJ1-3, with D possibly being TRBD1 (5 bases). Trimming took 9 bases from V and 0 from J, leaving 15 bases between them. Germline CDR1 is SNHLY and CDR2 is FYNNEI. CDR3 length equals 15 residues. CDR3 protein: CARSLQAYSGNTIYF. CDR3 DNA sequence: TGTGCCAGATCACTACAGGCTTACTCTGGAAACACCATATATTTT.

The chain links TRBV27 to TRBJ2-4; the match to TRBD2 covers 10 bases. This CDR3 spans 13 amino acids. V was pared by 4 bases and J by 15 bases, with 9 bases of the junction left unmatched. Germline assignment: CDR1 MNHEY and CDR2 SMNVEV (reference sequence). The CDR3 DNA sequence: TGTGCCAGCAGTTCGGGACTAGCGCACCCGAGGTACTTC. Translating gives CASSSGLAHPRYF.

The chain joins TRBV27 to TRBJ1-2; D uncertain. V lost 3 bases, J lost 4 bases, and 12 bases lay in between. The CDR3 spans 14 residues. Germline V gene data show CDR1 as MNHEY and CDR2 as SMNVEV (reference sequence). CDR3 nucleotides: TGTGCCAGCAGTTTGAGGCGGGGATCCTATGGCTACACCTTC. As protein: CASSLRRGSYGYTF.

The CDR3 DNA follows: TGCAGCGTGTTGACAGGAAGAAACACTGAAGCTTTCTTT. Encoded protein: CSVLTGRNTEAFF. This rearrangement joins TRBV29-1 to TRBJ1-1; the D gene is possibly TRBD1 (6 bases). CDR3 length: 13 amino acids. The V and J ends lost 6 bases and 2 bases respectively, with 13 bases between them. Germline-derived CDR1 and CDR2 are SQVTM and ANQGSEA.

This clone was counted once. The rearrangement links TRBV5-1 to TRBJ2-5, with D tentatively TRBD1 (6 bases). The CDR3 is 14 amino acids. Germline CDR1 SGHRS, CDR2 YFSETQ. V lost 0 bases and J lost 5, with 11 bases in between. The CDR3 bases are TGCGCCAGCAGCTTGGGTGCTAGGGGGGAGACCCAGTACTTC. Its protein is CASSLGARGETQYF.

The chain carries TRBV10-3 and TRBJ2-3; 8 nucleotides match TRBD1. The junction had 5 bases not matched to a gene; V was cut back by 5 bases and J by 4 bases. This CDR3 has 14 residues. Per the germline V gene, CDR1 is ENHRY and CDR2 is SYGVKD. The CDR3: CAISNKDRADTQYF. CDR3 nucleotide sequence: TGTGCCATCAGTAACAAGGACAGGGCAGATACGCAGTATTTT.

The chain combines TRBV19 with TRBJ1-5; no definite D call. The V end was cut by 0 bases, the J end by 7 bases, with 10 bases between. The CDR3 contains 14 residues. In germline, CDR1 is LNHDA, CDR2 SQIVND (reference sequence). The CDR3 nucleotides read TGTGCCAGTAGTATAGAGGGAGGGTCACAGCCCCAGCATTTT. Protein: CASSIEGGSQPQHF.

The rearrangement joins TRBV7-9 to TRBJ2-3, with unresolved D. Trimming left V 0 bases short and J 0 bases short, with 7 bases between. The CDR3 totals 15 residues. Germline V gene lookup returns CDR1 SEHNR and CDR2 FQNEAQ (reference sequence). CDR3 in DNA: TGTGCCAGCAGCTTAGCGGGCCCGAGCACAGATACGCAGTATTTT. Its protein is CASSLAGPSTDTQYF.

CDR3 sequence: CASSLARLVNEQYF. For the CDR3, the DNA is TGTGCCAGCAGCTTAGCGCGACTAGTTAACGAGCAGTACTTC. The chain links TRBV7-2 to TRBJ2-7, with a possible D match to TRBD2 (6 bases). The V and J ends lost 0 bases and 5 bases respectively, with 11 bases between them. CDR3 length equals 14 residues. The germline CDR1 and CDR2 sequences are SGHTA and FQGNSA.

This chain joins TRBV18 and TRBJ2-5, with D unclear. There are 13 residues in the CDR3. The V gene's germline CDR1 is KGHSH and CDR2 LQKENI. With 3 bases removed from V and 5 bases from J, the gap between germline ends came to 10 bases. For the CDR3, the DNA is TGTGCCAGCTCACCTGCGAAGTTGGAGACCCAGTACTTC. It yields the protein CASSPAKLETQYF.

J is TRBJ1-6 and V is TRBV7-7; 8 bases map to TRBD1. Germline CDR1 is SSHAT and CDR2 is FNYEAQ (reference sequence). V was clipped by 5 bases and J by 9 bases; unmatched bases: 3. CDR3 length: 13 residues. CDR3 amino acids: CASSRTGISPLHF. The DNA of the CDR3 is TGTGCCAGCAGCCGGACAGGGATTTCACCCCTCCACTTT.

Of note for this clone: Given a much more abundant clone one base away, this may be a read error. The V and J genes are TRBV3-1 (or the pseudogene TRBV3-2) and TRBJ2-1; unclear D gene. The CDR3 runs to 13 residues. Trimming took 6 bases from V and 0 from J, leaving 6 bases between them. Germline assignment: CDR1 LGHDT and CDR2 YNNKEL (reference sequence). The CDR3 DNA sequence: TGTGCCAGCAGTCCTAGCTCCTACAATGAGCAGTTCTTC. Translated: CASSPSSYNEQFF.

The chain combines TRBV11-3 with TRBJ2-4; 7 bases line up with TRBD1. CDR1 SGHNT and CDR2 YENEEA come from the germline V gene. The V segment lost 7 bases and the J segment 5 bases; nucleotides outside the gene matches: 8. The CDR3 runs to 14 residues. The DNA of the CDR3 is TGTGCCAGCACACGTGGGGACAGTCAAAACATTCAGTACTTC. Its protein product is CASTRGDSQNIQYF.

The gene calls are TRBV2 and TRBJ1-2; D ambiguous. The germline V and J ends were trimmed by 5 bases and 4 bases, with 17 bases remaining between them. This CDR3 spans 15 amino acids. Germline CDR1 is SNHLY and CDR2 is FYNNEI. The CDR3 nucleotides are TGTGCCAGCAGTAACACTAGGCGCTGGGGCTATGGCTACACCTTC. Translation gives CASSNTRRWGYGYTF.

The chain couples TRBV27 to TRBJ2-3; 9 bases fit TRBD2. The V segment lost 7 bases and the J segment 4 bases; nucleotides outside the gene matches: 6. Germline V gene sequence: CDR1 MNHEY, CDR2 SMNVEV (reference sequence). The CDR3 is 14 residues long. CDR3 coding DNA: TGTGCCAGCACCCCCGGGACTAGCCCAGATACGCAGTATTTT. Residues: CASTPGTSPDTQYF.

The V and J genes are TRBV4-1 and TRBJ2-7, with D tentatively TRBD2 (6 bases). V lost 1 base and J lost 2, with 12 bases in between. Per germline, CDR1 MGHRA and CDR2 YSYEKL. The CDR3 length is 15 residues. The CDR3, as DNA: TGCGCCAGCAGCCAAGTCCTCGGGGGTACCTACGAGCAGTACTTC. Translated: CASSQVLGGTYEQYF.